This TCR beta chain is drawn from a study of blood T cell repertoires in COVID-19. Study-level background: PBMCs, B-cell-depleted T cells, or T cells were the source of the cDNA or gDNA that made up the material.

Original handling: Using reference gene primer amplification, nucleated cell counts were estimated. Only in-frame clones appear in the TCRdb table, and some are missing; sequencing was by immunoSEQ multiplex PCR. Clone size and V and J calls were adopted from that table, with D and trimming inferred from the DNA. Here the sample spans about 200,000 clones, more than 70% being singletons. CDR3 length: 17 residues. The germline gives CDR1 LGHNA, CDR2 YNFKEQ. With V trimmed by 0 bases and J by 0 bases, 8 bases remained unmatched. Sequenced: peripheral blood. V and J are TRBV4-2 and TRBJ2-7, with 7 bases aligning to TRBD2. The sequence was obtained from a human donor in a cohort sampled during active COVID-19. DNA for the CDR3: TGTGCCAGCAGCCAAGATTGGGAGGCTAGCGGCTCCTACGAGCAGTACTTC. Its translation: CASSQDWEASGSYEQYF.